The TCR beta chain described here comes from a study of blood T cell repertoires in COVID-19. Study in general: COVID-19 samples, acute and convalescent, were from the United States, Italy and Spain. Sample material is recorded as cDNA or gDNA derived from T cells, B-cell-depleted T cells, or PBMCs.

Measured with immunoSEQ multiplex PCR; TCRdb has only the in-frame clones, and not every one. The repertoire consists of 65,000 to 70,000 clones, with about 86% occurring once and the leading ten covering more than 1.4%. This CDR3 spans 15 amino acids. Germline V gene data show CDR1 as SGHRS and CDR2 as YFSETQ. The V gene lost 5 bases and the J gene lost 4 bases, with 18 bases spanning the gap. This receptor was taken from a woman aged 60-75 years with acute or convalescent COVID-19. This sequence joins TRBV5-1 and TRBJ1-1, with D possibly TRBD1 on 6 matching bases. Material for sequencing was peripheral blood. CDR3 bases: TGCGCCAGCAGGTGGGGGGCAGGGGAGGGCACTGAAGCTTTCTTT. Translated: CASRWGAGEGTEAFF. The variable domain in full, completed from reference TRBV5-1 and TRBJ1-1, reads KAGVTQTPRYLIKTRGQQVTLSCSPISGHRSVSWYQQTPGQGLQFLFEYFSETQRNKGNFPGRFSGRQFSNSRSEMNVSTLELGDSALYLCASRWGAGEGTEAFFGQGTRLTVV.